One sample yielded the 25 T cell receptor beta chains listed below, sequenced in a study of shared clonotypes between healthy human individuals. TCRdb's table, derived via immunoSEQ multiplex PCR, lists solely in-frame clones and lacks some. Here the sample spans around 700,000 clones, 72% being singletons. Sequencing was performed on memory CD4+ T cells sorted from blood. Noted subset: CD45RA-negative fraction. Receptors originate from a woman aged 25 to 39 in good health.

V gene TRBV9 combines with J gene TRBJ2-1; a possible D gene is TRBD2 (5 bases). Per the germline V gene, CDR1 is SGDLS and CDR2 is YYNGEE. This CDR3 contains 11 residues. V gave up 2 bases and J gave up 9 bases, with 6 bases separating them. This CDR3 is CASSVAGEQFF. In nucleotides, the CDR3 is TGTGCCAGCAGCGTTGCGGGTGAGCAGTTCTTC.

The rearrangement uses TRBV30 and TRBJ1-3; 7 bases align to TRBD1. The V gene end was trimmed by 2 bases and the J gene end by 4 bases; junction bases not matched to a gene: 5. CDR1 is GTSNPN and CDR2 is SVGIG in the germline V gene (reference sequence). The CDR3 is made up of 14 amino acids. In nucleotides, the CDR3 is TGTGCCTGGAGTAAGGGGGCGCGGGGAAACACCATATATTTT. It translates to CAWSKGARGNTIYF.

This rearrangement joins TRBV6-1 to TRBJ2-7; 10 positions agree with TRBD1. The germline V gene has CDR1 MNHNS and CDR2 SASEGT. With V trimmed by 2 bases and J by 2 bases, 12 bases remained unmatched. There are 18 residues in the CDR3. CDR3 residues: CASSEMTGGGLYAYEQYF. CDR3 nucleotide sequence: TGTGCCAGCAGTGAAATGACAGGGGGCGGTCTATACGCCTACGAGCAGTACTTC.

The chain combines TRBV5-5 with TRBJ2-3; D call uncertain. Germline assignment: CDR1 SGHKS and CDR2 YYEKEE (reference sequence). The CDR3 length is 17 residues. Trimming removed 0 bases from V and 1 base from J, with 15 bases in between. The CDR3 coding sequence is TGTGCCAGCAGCTTGGATTGGGGTCTGGCGGGCACAGATACGCAGTATTTT. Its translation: CASSLDWGLAGTDTQYF. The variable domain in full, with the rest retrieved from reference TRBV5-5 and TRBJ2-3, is DAGVTQSPTHLIKTRGQQVTLRCSPISGHKSVSWYQQVLGQGPQFIFQYYEKEERGRGNFPDRFSARQFPNYSSELNVNALLLGDSALYLCASSLDWGLAGTDTQYFGPGTRLTVL.

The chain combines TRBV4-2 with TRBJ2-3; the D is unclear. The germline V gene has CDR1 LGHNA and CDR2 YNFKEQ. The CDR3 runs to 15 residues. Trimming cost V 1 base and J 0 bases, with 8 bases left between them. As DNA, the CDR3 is TGTGCCAGCAGCCAAGTTGGTAGCAGCACAGATACGCAGTATTTT. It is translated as CASSQVGSSTDTQYF.

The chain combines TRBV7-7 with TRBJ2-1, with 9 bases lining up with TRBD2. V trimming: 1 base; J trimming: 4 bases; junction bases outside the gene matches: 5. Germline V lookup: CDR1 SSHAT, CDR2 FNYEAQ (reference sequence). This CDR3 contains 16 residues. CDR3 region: CASSLGLAGTYNEQFF. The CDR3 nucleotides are TGTGCCAGCAGCTTAGGGCTAGCGGGGACATACAATGAGCAGTTCTTC.

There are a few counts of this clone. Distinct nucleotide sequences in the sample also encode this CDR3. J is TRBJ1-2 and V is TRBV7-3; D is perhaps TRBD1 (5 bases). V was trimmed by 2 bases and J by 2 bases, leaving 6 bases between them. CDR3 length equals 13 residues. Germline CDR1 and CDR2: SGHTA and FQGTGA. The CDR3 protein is CASSLGGNYGYTF. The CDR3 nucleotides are TGTGCCAGCAGCTTAGGGGGAAACTATGGCTACACCTTC.

Here the CDR3 reads CASSLAERRETQYF. CDR3 coding DNA: TGTGCCAGCAGCTTAGCCGAGAGGAGGGAGACCCAGTACTTC. The chain links TRBV7-9 to TRBJ2-5; D may be TRBD2 (5 bases). CDR1 and CDR2 from the germline V gene are SEHNR and FQNEAQ (reference sequence). V lost 0 bases and J lost 5, with 10 bases in between. This CDR3 contains 14 residues.

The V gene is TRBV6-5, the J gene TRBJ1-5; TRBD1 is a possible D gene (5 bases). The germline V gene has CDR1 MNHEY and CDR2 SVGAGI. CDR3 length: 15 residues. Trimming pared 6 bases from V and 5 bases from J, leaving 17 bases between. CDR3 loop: CASSRDSEIHQPQHF. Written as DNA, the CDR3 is TGTGCCAGCAGCCGGGACTCCGAGATCCATCAGCCCCAGCATTTT.

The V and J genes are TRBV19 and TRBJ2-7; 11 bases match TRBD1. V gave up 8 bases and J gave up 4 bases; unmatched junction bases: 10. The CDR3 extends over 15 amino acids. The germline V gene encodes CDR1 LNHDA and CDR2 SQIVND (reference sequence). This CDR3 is CASGDLGQGAYEQYF. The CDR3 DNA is TGTGCCAGTGGAGACTTAGGACAGGGGGCTTACGAGCAGTACTTC.

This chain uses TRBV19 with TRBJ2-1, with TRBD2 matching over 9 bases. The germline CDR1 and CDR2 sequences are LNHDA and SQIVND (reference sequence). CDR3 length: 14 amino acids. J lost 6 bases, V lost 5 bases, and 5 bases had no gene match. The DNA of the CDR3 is TGTGCCAGTAGTCGTAGCGGGAGTCTCAATGAGCAGTTCTTC. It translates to CASSRSGSLNEQFF.

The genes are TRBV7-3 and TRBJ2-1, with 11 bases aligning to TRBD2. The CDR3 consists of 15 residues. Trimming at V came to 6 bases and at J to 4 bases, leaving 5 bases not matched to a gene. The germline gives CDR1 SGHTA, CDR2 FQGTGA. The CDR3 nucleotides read TGTGCCAGCAGTTCCGGGACTAGCGGATACAATGAGCAGTTCTTC. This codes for CASSSGTSGYNEQFF.

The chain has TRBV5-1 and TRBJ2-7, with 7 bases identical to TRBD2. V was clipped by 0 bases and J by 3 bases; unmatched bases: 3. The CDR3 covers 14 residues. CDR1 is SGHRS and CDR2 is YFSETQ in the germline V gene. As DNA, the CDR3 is TGCGCCAGCAGCTTGGCCTCTAGCGGCTACGAGCAGTACTTC. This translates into CASSLASSGYEQYF.

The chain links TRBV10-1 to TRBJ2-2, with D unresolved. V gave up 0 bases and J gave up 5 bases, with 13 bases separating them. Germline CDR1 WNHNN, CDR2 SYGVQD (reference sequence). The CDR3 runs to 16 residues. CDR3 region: CASSESMGLGTGELFF. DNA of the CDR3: TGCGCCAGCAGTGAGTCGATGGGGTTGGGGACCGGGGAGCTGTTTTTT.

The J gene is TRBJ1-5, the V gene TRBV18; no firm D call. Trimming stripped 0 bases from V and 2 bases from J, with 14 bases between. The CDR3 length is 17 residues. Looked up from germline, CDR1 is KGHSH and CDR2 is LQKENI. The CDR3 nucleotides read TGTGCCAGCTCACCACCGAGCGGGGTTGAGGGCAATCAGCCCCAGCATTTT. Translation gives CASSPPSGVEGNQPQHF. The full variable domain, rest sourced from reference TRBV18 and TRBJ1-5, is NAGVMQNPRHLVRRRGQEARLRCSPMKGHSHVYWYRQLPEEGLKFMVYLQKENIIDESGMPKERFSAEFPKEGPSILRIQQVVRGDSAAYFCASSPPSGVEGNQPQHFGDGTRLSIL.

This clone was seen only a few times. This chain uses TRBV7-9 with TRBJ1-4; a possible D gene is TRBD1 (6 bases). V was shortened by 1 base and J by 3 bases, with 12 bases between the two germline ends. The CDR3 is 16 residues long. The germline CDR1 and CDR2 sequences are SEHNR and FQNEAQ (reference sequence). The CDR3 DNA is TGTGCCAGCAGCTTAGATGGGGGGCTGGCTAATGAAAAACTGTTTTTT. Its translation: CASSLDGGLANEKLFF.

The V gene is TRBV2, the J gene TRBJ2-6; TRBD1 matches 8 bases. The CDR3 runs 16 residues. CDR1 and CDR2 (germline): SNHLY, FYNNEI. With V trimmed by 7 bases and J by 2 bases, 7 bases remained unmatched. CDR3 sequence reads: CASTRQGLTGANVLTF. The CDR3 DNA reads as TGTGCCAGCACTCGACAGGGGCTGACTGGGGCCAACGTCCTGACTTTC.

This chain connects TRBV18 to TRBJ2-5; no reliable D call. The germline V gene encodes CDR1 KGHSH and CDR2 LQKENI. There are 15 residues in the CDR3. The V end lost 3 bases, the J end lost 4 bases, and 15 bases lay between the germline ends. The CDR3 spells CASSPSALGRETQYF. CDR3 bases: TGTGCCAGCTCACCGAGCGCCCTTGGGCGAGAGACCCAGTACTTC.

The CDR3 loop is CASSLQNPTDTQYF. The CDR3 DNA is TGTGCCAGTAGTCTCCAAAACCCAACAGATACGCAGTATTTT. The chain is built from TRBV19 and TRBJ2-3, with no clear D. This CDR3 comprises 14 residues. Germline V gives CDR1 LNHDA, CDR2 SQIVND (reference sequence). Trimming stripped 5 bases from V and 3 bases from J, with 12 bases between.

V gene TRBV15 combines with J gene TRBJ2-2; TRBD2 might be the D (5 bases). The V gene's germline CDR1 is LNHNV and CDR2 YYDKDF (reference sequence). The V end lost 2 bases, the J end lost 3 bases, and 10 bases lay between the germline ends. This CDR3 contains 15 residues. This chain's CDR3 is CATSRTTGDTGELFF. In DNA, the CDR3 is TGTGCCACCAGCAGAACCACCGGGGACACCGGGGAGCTGTTTTTT.

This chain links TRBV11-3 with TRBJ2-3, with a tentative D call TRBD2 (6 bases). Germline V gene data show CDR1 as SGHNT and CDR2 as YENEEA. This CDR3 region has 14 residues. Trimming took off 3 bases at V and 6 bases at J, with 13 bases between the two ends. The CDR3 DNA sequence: TGTGCCAGCAGCTTGGAGGGGTCGGGCGATACGCAGTATTTT. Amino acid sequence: CASSLEGSGDTQYF.

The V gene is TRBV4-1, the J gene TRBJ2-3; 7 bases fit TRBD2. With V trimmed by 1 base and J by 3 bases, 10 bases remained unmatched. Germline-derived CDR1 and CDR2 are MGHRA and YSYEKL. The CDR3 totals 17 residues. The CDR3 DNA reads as TGCGCCAGCAGCCAAGTTAGGGCGGGAGCTAAGACAGATACGCAGTATTTT. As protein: CASSQVRAGAKTDTQYF.

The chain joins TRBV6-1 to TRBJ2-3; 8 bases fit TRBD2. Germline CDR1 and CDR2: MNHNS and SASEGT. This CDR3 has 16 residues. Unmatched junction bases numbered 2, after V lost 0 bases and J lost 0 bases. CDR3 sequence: CASSEALAGSTDTQYF. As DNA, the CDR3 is TGTGCCAGCAGTGAAGCGCTAGCGGGTAGCACAGATACGCAGTATTTT.

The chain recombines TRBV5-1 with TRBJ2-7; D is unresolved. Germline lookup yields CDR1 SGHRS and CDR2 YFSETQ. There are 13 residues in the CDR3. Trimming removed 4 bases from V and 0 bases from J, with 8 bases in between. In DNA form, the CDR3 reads TGCGCCAGCAGCACGAGCCCCTCCTACGAGCAGTACTTC. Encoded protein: CASSTSPSYEQYF.

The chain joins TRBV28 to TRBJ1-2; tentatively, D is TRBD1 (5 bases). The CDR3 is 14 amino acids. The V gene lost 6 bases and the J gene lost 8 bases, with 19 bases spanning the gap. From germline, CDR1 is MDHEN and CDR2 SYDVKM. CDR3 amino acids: CASRWPAGPRGYTF. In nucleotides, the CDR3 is TGTGCCAGCAGATGGCCGGCAGGGCCGAGGGGCTACACCTTC.